A single sample gave rise to the 29 T cell receptor beta chains below, sequenced in a study of blood T cell repertoires in COVID-19. Libraries were prepared by immunoSEQ multiplex PCR; TCRdb keeps only in-frame clonotypes and omits some of them. The table has under 350,000 clones, roughly 90% seen once; the top ten hold 1.5% to 2%. Sequenced sample: PBMCs or T cells enriched from blood (not recorded which). Source of these receptors: a woman aged 40-49 years who had recovered from COVID-19.

The J gene is TRBJ1-1, the V gene TRBV3-1 (or the pseudogene TRBV3-2); 7 positions agree with TRBD1. Germline V gene data show CDR1 as LGHDT and CDR2 as YNNKEL (reference sequence). The J segment lost 4 bases and the V segment lost 4 bases, leaving 6 bases of the junction unmatched. The CDR3 totals 14 residues. The CDR3 DNA follows: TGTGCCAGCAGCCGAAAGGGGGCGATCACTGAAGCTTTCTTT. Its translation is CASSRKGAITEAFF.

The chain couples TRBV30 to TRBJ1-6; 7 bases are shared with TRBD1. The CDR3 is 13 amino acids. The germline CDR1 and CDR2 sequences are GTSNPN and SVGIG (reference sequence). V lost 7 bases to trimming and J lost 13 bases; unmatched junction nucleotides: 13. The CDR3 DNA reads TGTGCCTCCGCGACAGGGAACACTTCCCCCCTCCACTTT. This codes for CASATGNTSPLHF.

The CDR3 sequence: CASSSPGQGSEAFF. In nucleotides, the CDR3 is TGTGCCAGCAGCTCCCCGGGACAGGGATCTGAAGCTTTCTTT. This chain uses TRBV7-3 with TRBJ1-1; TRBD1 aligns across 9 bases. The CDR3 sequence is 14 residues long. V trimming: 4 bases; J trimming: 6 bases; junction bases outside the gene matches: 6. In germline, CDR1 is SGHTA, CDR2 FQGTGA.

The rearrangement joins TRBV29-1 to TRBJ1-2, with TRBD1 matching 8 bases. Unmatched junction bases numbered 2, after V lost 4 bases and J lost 4 bases. The length of the CDR3 is 12 residues. Germline CDR1 is SQVTM and CDR2 is ANQGSEA. The CDR3 region has the DNA TGCAGCGTTGGACAGGGGACCTATGGCTACACCTTC. Its protein product is CSVGQGTYGYTF.

The chain couples TRBV7-3 to TRBJ2-5; possibly TRBD2 for D (5 bases). Looked up from germline, CDR1 is SGHTA and CDR2 is FQGTGA. V shed 5 bases and J shed 1 base, with 8 bases lying between them. The CDR3 runs 13 residues. The CDR3 DNA is TGTGCCAGCAGCCTGGAGGTCCAAGAGACCCAGTACTTC. Residues: CASSLEVQETQYF. Supplemented by reference TRBV7-3 and TRBJ2-5, the full variable domain reads GAGVSQTPSNKVTEKGKYVELRCDPISGHTALYWYRQSLGQGPEFLIYFQGTGAADDSGLPNDRFFAVRPEGSVSTLKIQRTERGDSAVYLCASSLEVQETQYFGPGTRLLVL.

The chain has TRBV19 and TRBJ1-2; 9 nucleotides match TRBD1. Losses at the gene ends were 5 bases for V and 2 bases for J; bases not matched to a gene: 9. The V gene's germline CDR1 is LNHDA and CDR2 SQIVND (reference sequence). The CDR3 consists of 16 residues. The CDR3 is CASSDRGDPSNYGYTF. In DNA, the CDR3 is TGTGCCAGTAGTGACAGGGGGGACCCCTCAAACTATGGCTACACCTTC.

J is TRBJ2-3 and V is TRBV3-1 (or the pseudogene TRBV3-2), with D possibly matching TRBD2 (6 bases). The CDR3 is 13 residues long. Trimming cost V 3 bases and J 4 bases, with 8 bases left between them. The germline V gene encodes CDR1 LGHDT and CDR2 YNNKEL (reference sequence). CDR3 in DNA: TGTGCCAGCAGCCAGGAGGGGTCAGATACGCAGTATTTT. This encodes CASSQEGSDTQYF.

The V and J genes are TRBV2 and TRBJ2-3; 8 bases match TRBD1. The CDR3 totals 14 residues. With V trimmed by 11 bases and J by 4 bases, 11 bases remained unmatched. The germline V gene has CDR1 SNHLY and CDR2 FYNNEI. The CDR3 DNA follows: TGTGCCCGATCGGACAGGGTGGGGGCAGATACGCAGTATTTT. Protein: CARSDRVGADTQYF. Looking up the rest from reference TRBV2 and TRBJ2-3 gives the full variable domain: EPEVTQTPSHQVTQMGQEVILRCVPISNHLYFYWYRQILGQKVEFLVSFYNNEISEKSEIFDDQFSVERPDGSNFTLKIRSTKLEDSAMYFCARSDRVGADTQYFGPGTRLTVL.

The chain has TRBV7-9 and TRBJ1-5, with 10 bases identical to TRBD1. Germline V lookup: CDR1 SEHNR, CDR2 FQNEAQ (reference sequence). Unmatched junction bases numbered 3, after V lost 1 base and J lost 6 bases. This CDR3 region has 15 residues. The CDR3 DNA follows: TGTGCCAGCAGCTTAGATGGGACAGGGGTTCAGCCCCAGCATTTT. It encodes CASSLDGTGVQPQHF.

The V call is TRBV7-9, the J call TRBJ2-7, with D perhaps matching TRBD2 (6 bases). Looked up from germline, CDR1 is SEHNR and CDR2 is FQNEAQ (reference sequence). The CDR3 is 13 residues long. V was shortened by 8 bases and J by 3 bases, with 14 bases between the two germline ends. This CDR3 is CASQMGGFYEQYF. CDR3 in DNA: TGTGCCAGCCAAATGGGGGGTTTCTACGAGCAGTACTTC.

This chain connects TRBV24-1 to TRBJ2-2, with D perhaps TRBD1 (5 bases). Trimming took 4 bases from V and 8 from J, leaving 10 bases between them. Germline-derived CDR1 and CDR2 are KGHDR and SFDVKD. The CDR3 runs 13 residues. DNA of the CDR3: TGTGCCACCAGTGACCCGTACAGGGGGGAGCTGTTTTTT. Translating gives CATSDPYRGELFF.

The rearrangement uses TRBV28 and TRBJ1-2; D is perhaps TRBD1 (6 bases). Germline lookup yields CDR1 MDHEN and CDR2 SYDVKM. Trimming cost V 6 bases and J 3 bases, with 11 bases left between them. The CDR3 covers 13 residues. CDR3 region: CASSPQGYYGYTF. The DNA for the CDR3 is TGTGCCAGCAGCCCACAGGGTTACTATGGCTACACCTTC.

J is TRBJ1-1 and V is TRBV4-3, with no clear D. Germline V gene lookup returns CDR1 LGHNA and CDR2 YSLEER. Trimming cost V 0 bases and J 0 bases, with 11 bases left between them. This CDR3 spans 16 amino acids. The CDR3 DNA reads TGCGCCAGCAGCCAAGATGTTACAGCCCTGAACACTGAAGCTTTCTTT. Translating gives CASSQDVTALNTEAFF.

This sequence joins TRBV2 and TRBJ2-5; D perhaps matches TRBD2 (5 bases). The germline V and J ends were trimmed by 7 bases and 0 bases, with 9 bases remaining between them. There are 13 residues in the CDR3. Per germline, CDR1 SNHLY and CDR2 FYNNEI. CDR3 coding DNA: TGTGCCAGCACTAGGACTGACCAAGAGACCCAGTACTTC. It yields the protein CASTRTDQETQYF.

V usage is TRBV9 and J usage is TRBJ1-5; maybe TRBD1 (6 bases). Germline V gives CDR1 SGDLS, CDR2 YYNGEE. The germline V and J ends were trimmed by 0 bases and 7 bases, with 11 bases remaining between them. The CDR3 has 14 amino acids. The CDR3 sequence is CASSVGGQGQPQHF. CDR3 in DNA: TGTGCCAGCAGCGTAGGGGGGCAAGGACAGCCCCAGCATTTT. Full variable domain (remainder filled in from reference TRBV9 and TRBJ1-5): DSGVTQTPKHLITATGQRVTLRCSPRSGDLSVYWYQQSLDQGLQFLIQYYNGEERAKGNILERFSAQQFPDLHSELNLSSLELGDSALYFCASSVGGQGQPQHFGDGTRLSIL.

The chain combines TRBV4-1 with TRBJ2-3, with no clear D. This CDR3 comprises 16 residues. Germline lookup yields CDR1 MGHRA and CDR2 YSYEKL. V dropped 1 base and J dropped 2 bases, with 13 bases sitting between them. CDR3 loop: CASSQGAEIITDTQYF. CDR3 sequence (DNA): TGCGCCAGCAGCCAAGGGGCAGAAATAATCACAGATACGCAGTATTTT.

The rearrangement uses TRBV6-5 and TRBJ1-2; 8 bases line up with TRBD1. The length of the CDR3 is 14 residues. Germline V gives CDR1 MNHEY, CDR2 SVGAGI. J was trimmed by 8 bases and V by 7 bases; bases with no gene match: 12. CDR3 nucleotides: TGTGCCAGCACACCCGGACAGGGATCTACGGGCTACACCTTC. Amino acids: CASTPGQGSTGYTF.

The chain is built from TRBV27 and TRBJ1-3; TRBD1 agrees at 9 bases. The V and J ends lost 5 bases and 7 bases, in that order; junction bases with no gene match: 15. The germline gives CDR1 MNHEY, CDR2 SMNVEV (reference sequence). This CDR3 has 17 residues. CDR3 DNA sequence: TGTGCCAGCAGTACCGGGACAGGGCGCCCTGATCGGAACACCATATATTTT. Protein product: CASSTGTGRPDRNTIYF.

As for this clone: The junction departs from germline at one end; a sequencing error may be responsible. The chain employs TRBV25-1 and TRBJ1-2, with TRBD1 matching over 8 bases. The germline gives CDR1 MGHDK, CDR2 SYGVNS. The CDR3 length is 15 residues. The DNA for the CDR3 is TGTGCCAGCAGTGCCCAGGACAGGGTTAACCATGGCTACACCTTC. Translating it yields CASSAQDRVNHGYTF.

This clone appeared a single time. The chain couples TRBV7-2 to TRBJ1-2, with D possibly matching TRBD1 (6 bases). Germline-derived CDR1 and CDR2 are SGHTA and FQGNSA. The CDR3 runs 16 residues. With 5 bases removed from V and 3 bases from J, the gap between germline ends came to 19 bases. DNA of the CDR3: TGTGCCAGCAGCAACCACCCCAGGGGCGCACACTATGGCTACACCTTC. As protein: CASSNHPRGAHYGYTF.

This clone came up a few times. The J gene is TRBJ2-1, the V gene TRBV2; TRBD2 matches 10 bases. Germline V gene data show CDR1 as SNHLY and CDR2 as FYNNEI. Unmatched junction bases numbered 3, after V lost 7 bases and J lost 0 bases. This CDR3 contains 15 residues. CDR3 nucleotides: TGTGCCAGCACGGCTAGCGGGAGCTCCTACAATGAGCAGTTCTTC. Translated: CASTASGSSYNEQFF.

The sample holds a few counts of this clone. The CDR3 region is CASRGVVAGELFF. In nucleotides, the CDR3 is TGTGCCAGCAGGGGGGTTGTAGCCGGGGAGCTGTTTTTT. The J gene is TRBJ2-2, the V gene TRBV19, with D possibly being TRBD1 (7 bases). The CDR3 length is 13 residues. The germline CDR1 and CDR2 sequences are LNHDA and SQIVND (reference sequence). The V end was cut by 9 bases, the J end by 6 bases, with 14 bases between.

This chain joins TRBV6-5 and TRBJ2-7; TRBD2 agrees at 7 bases. The V segment lost 5 bases and the J segment 0 bases; nucleotides outside the gene matches: 7. Germline CDR1 reads MNHEY; CDR2 reads SVGAGI. CDR3 length: 15 residues. For the CDR3, the DNA is TGTGCCAGCAGTCCCCAATCTAGCGGCTCCTACGAGCAGTACTTC. Translating gives CASSPQSSGSYEQYF.

The V and J genes are TRBV6-6 and TRBJ2-7, with D possibly matching TRBD2 (6 bases). V was trimmed by 7 bases and J by 3 bases, leaving 7 bases between them. This CDR3 is 11 amino acids long. The V gene's germline CDR1 is MNHNY and CDR2 SVGAGI (reference sequence). The CDR3 protein is CASMGGYEQYF. CDR3 bases: TGTGCCAGCATGGGGGGCTACGAGCAGTACTTC.

This clone was counted a single time. This chain joins TRBV9 and TRBJ2-4; 7 nucleotides agree with TRBD1. The CDR3 loop spans 13 amino acids. Germline CDR1 SGDLS, CDR2 YYNGEE. The CDR3 DNA reads as TGTGCAGCGAGGGGGCTCGGAAAAAACATTCAGTACTTC. Residues: CAARGLGKNIQYF.

The table lists this clone with a few counts. The chain joins TRBV30 to TRBJ1-3; tentatively, D is TRBD1 (5 bases). In germline, CDR1 is GTSNPN, CDR2 SVGIG (reference sequence). The length of the CDR3 is 15 residues. V lost 2 bases and J lost 4, with 15 bases in between. The CDR3 DNA is TGTGCCTGGAGTCCAGGGTTAGCGGAAGGAAACACCATATATTTT. Its translation is CAWSPGLAEGNTIYF.

As regards this clone: This CDR3 is also generated by other DNA sequences in the sample. J is TRBJ2-5 and V is TRBV5-1, with 7 bases that match TRBD2. This CDR3 region has 15 residues. V shed 0 bases and J 4 bases; nucleotides not matched to a gene: 6. CDR1 is SGHRS and CDR2 is YFSETQ in the germline V gene. In DNA form, the CDR3 reads TGCGCCAGCAGCTTGGCGACGGGAGGAGGAGAGACCCAGTACTTC. Translation gives CASSLATGGGETQYF.

This clone was detected once. The chain joins TRBV27 to TRBJ1-2, with TRBD1 identical over 11 bases. CDR3 length: 15 amino acids. J lost 6 bases, V lost 6 bases, and 9 bases had no gene match. CDR1 and CDR2 from the germline V gene are MNHEY and SMNVEV (reference sequence). In DNA, the CDR3 is TGTGCCAGCAGCCTGTCCGGGACAGGGGGAAATGGCTACACCTTC. Translated: CASSLSGTGGNGYTF.

This rearrangement joins TRBV5-4 to TRBJ2-3, with TRBD2 identical over 15 bases. Germline-derived CDR1 and CDR2 are SGHNT and YYREEE (reference sequence). The J segment lost 3 bases and the V segment lost 5 bases, leaving 7 bases of the junction unmatched. The CDR3 is 17 amino acids. The CDR3 DNA reads TGTGCCAGCAGTAGGACTAGCGGGGGGGCGGGGACAGATACGCAGTATTTT. It specifies CASSRTSGGAGTDTQYF.